The T cell receptor (beta chain) described here comes from a study of cytomegalovirus exposure and HLA in healthy donors. PCR primers comprised 60 Vbeta and 13 Jbeta primers. Authors' data handling: The count from a later analysis was 79 million or so unique TCR beta chains, some 11 million of them shared. The method was immunoSEQ multiplex PCR; TCRdb's version includes in-frame clones alone and lacks a portion of them. Clonal size and the V and J genes are those of that table, whereas D and trimming came from the DNA. Of some 200,000 clones listed, over 70% are singletons. Regarding the study as a whole: Specificity of three CMV-associated chains for CMV antigens was verified in vitro. Later findings reportedly placed an Asian-associated ancestry cluster below the roughly 690-donor mean for N-insertions.

As to this clone: Antigen: not known.

The germline CDR1 and CDR2 sequences are MGHDK and SYGVNS. This CDR3 has 17 residues. Trimming pared 6 bases from V and 5 bases from J, leaving 25 bases between. The genes are TRBV25-1 and TRBJ1-1; a weak D match, TRBD1 (5 bases). The receptor comes from a boy aged 2 to 10 in good health and CMV-seronegative. What was sequenced was PBMCs. The CDR3 DNA follows: TGTGCCAGCAGCCCCAACGCAGGGCAAGGTCCAAGGACTGAAGCTTTCTTT. Amino acids: CASSPNAGQGPRTEAFF.